A single sample gave rise to the 27 T cell receptor beta chains below, sequenced in a study of CD8+ T cells in alopecia areata. After isolation, RNA underwent reverse transcription to generate cDNA as the sequencing template. TCRdb keeps only in-frame clones here, not all; method: immunoSEQ multiplex PCR. The table records just over 150,000 clones, about 51% of them present only once. Sequenced material: CD8+ T cells sorted from blood, taken at week 0. These receptors came from a human donor with alopecia areata.

This sequence joins TRBV29-1 and TRBJ2-7; D gene ambiguous. CDR1 SQVTM and CDR2 ANQGSEA come from the germline V gene. Deletions cut 2 bases from V and 2 bases from J, with 7 bases between. The CDR3 is 12 amino acids. The CDR3 nucleotides read TGCAGCGTTGAAAGGGAACCCTACGAGCAGTACTTC. Encoded protein: CSVEREPYEQYF.

The genes are TRBV2 and TRBJ1-1; 8 nucleotides match TRBD1. Germline V gene data show CDR1 as SNHLY and CDR2 as FYNNEI. V lost 1 base, J lost 0 bases, and 7 bases stayed unmatched. This CDR3 is 17 amino acids long. The CDR3 loop reads CASSEGRGQNMNTEAFF. The CDR3 bases are TGTGCCAGCAGTGAAGGCAGGGGGCAAAACATGAACACTGAAGCTTTCTTT.

In nucleotides, the CDR3 is TGTGCCAGCAGCTTTAGACAGAGGAGCTCCTACGAGCAGTACTTC. Translation: CASSFRQRSSYEQYF. This chain links TRBV5-6 with TRBJ2-7, with D perhaps TRBD1 (5 bases). Trimming cost V 2 bases and J 0 bases, with 12 bases left between them. The CDR3 loop spans 15 amino acids. CDR1 SGHDT and CDR2 YYEEEE come from the germline V gene.

This clone was seen more than once but under ten times. The chain links TRBV7-9 to TRBJ1-4, with 9 bases lining up with TRBD1. This CDR3 comprises 14 residues. In germline, CDR1 is SEHNR, CDR2 FQNEAQ (reference sequence). V lost 4 bases to trimming and J lost 8 bases; unmatched junction nucleotides: 5. In nucleotides, the CDR3 is TGTGCCAGCAGCTATCGGGACAGGGACGAAAAACTGTTTTTT. Translating gives CASSYRDRDEKLFF.

The rearrangement links TRBV7-9 to TRBJ1-2; TRBD1 matches at 9 bases. This CDR3 region has 15 residues. In germline, CDR1 is SEHNR, CDR2 FQNEAQ (reference sequence). V lost 5 bases, J lost 3 bases, and 7 bases stayed unmatched. The CDR3 nucleotides read TGTGCCAGCAGCCGCCCGGGACAGGGCGACTATGGCTACACCTTC. Protein sequence: CASSRPGQGDYGYTF.

This chain joins TRBV7-9 and TRBJ2-3; 8 nucleotides match TRBD1. This CDR3 is 15 amino acids long. The V gene's germline CDR1 is SEHNR and CDR2 FQNEAQ (reference sequence). The V and J ends lost 6 bases and 3 bases, in that order; junction bases with no gene match: 8. The CDR3 loop reads CASRLSQGATDTQYF. The CDR3 coding sequence is TGTGCCAGCAGATTATCCCAGGGGGCAACAGATACGCAGTATTTT. Using reference TRBV7-9 and TRBJ2-3 for the parts outside the CDR3, the full variable domain is DTGVSQNPRHKITKRGQNVTFRCDPISEHNRLYWYRQTLGQGPEFLTYFQNEAQLEKSRLLSDRFSAERPKGSFSTLEIQRTEQGDSAMYLCASRLSQGATDTQYFGPGTRLTVL.

Points on this clone: Within the sample, other DNA sequences also encode this same CDR3. This sequence joins TRBV20-1 and TRBJ1-2; D unresolved. Trimming removed 1 base at V and 8 bases at J, with 5 bases between. The CDR3 contains 10 residues. Germline assignment: CDR1 DFQATT and CDR2 SNEGSKA (reference sequence). In DNA, the CDR3 is TGCAGTGCTAGAGCCGGAGGCTACACCTTC. It encodes CSARAGGYTF.

This sequence joins TRBV5-6 and TRBJ1-1; unclear D gene. V gave up 0 bases and J gave up 0 bases, with 6 bases separating them. Germline V gene lookup returns CDR1 SGHDT and CDR2 YYEEEE. This CDR3 is 14 amino acids long. CDR3 DNA sequence: TGTGCCAGCAGCTTGGGTGGGGTGAACACTGAAGCTTTCTTT. As protein: CASSLGGVNTEAFF.

This clone was seen only a few times. The chain links TRBV29-1 to TRBJ1-1; D uncertain. Germline V gene lookup returns CDR1 SQVTM and CDR2 ANQGSEA. Between the trimmed V and J ends, which lost 3 bases and 1 base, there was a span of 6 bases. The CDR3 is 12 amino acids. The CDR3, as DNA: TGCAGCGTTGATATCGGGAACACTGAAGCTTTCTTT. This sequence encodes CSVDIGNTEAFF.

The chain joins TRBV5-6 to TRBJ2-7, with 8 bases aligning to TRBD1. The CDR3 consists of 14 residues. From germline, CDR1 is SGHDT and CDR2 YYEEEE. J gave up 2 bases and V 5 bases, and 6 bases lay outside the gene matches. This CDR3 is CASSYGTGTYEQYF. DNA for the CDR3: TGTGCCAGCAGTTACGGGACAGGAACCTACGAGCAGTACTTC. Full variable domain (rest looked up from reference TRBV5-6 and TRBJ2-7): DAGVTQSPTHLIKTRGQQVTLRCSPKSGHDTVSWYQQALGQGPQFIFQYYEEEERQRGNFPDRFSGHQFPNYSSELNVNALLLGDSALYLCASSYGTGTYEQYFGPGTRLTVT.

This clone was seen a handful of times. The chain combines TRBV10-3 with TRBJ1-1; 8 bases are a match to TRBD1. There are 13 residues in the CDR3. The V and J ends lost 4 bases and 4 bases, in that order; junction bases with no gene match: 2. The germline CDR1 and CDR2 sequences are ENHRY and SYGVKD. In DNA, the CDR3 is TGTGCCATCAGTGTTACAGGGGGCACTGAAGCTTTCTTT. Its translation is CAISVTGGTEAFF.

This clone was seen a handful of times. With a far larger clone one base away, a read error is the likely cause. Other DNA sequences in the sample encode the same CDR3. The J gene is TRBJ2-4, the V gene TRBV6-7, with D uncertain. TRBV6-7 is placed among ORFs of uncertain function. The V end lost 5 bases, the J end lost 16 bases, and 12 bases lay between the germline ends. The CDR3 loop spans 10 amino acids. Here the CDR3 reads CASSGRPDYF. The CDR3 bases are TGTGCCAGCAGTGGAAGGCCCGACTACTTC.

There are a few counts of this clone. CDR3 amino acids: CASSKGRQGANVLTF. The DNA of the CDR3 is TGTGCCAGCAGCAAAGGAAGACAGGGGGCCAACGTCCTGACTTTC. The chain employs TRBV21-1 and TRBJ2-6; TRBD1, as called in the table, went unchecked against the DNA. TRBV21-1 represents a pseudogene. The CDR3 spans 15 residues.

This chain uses TRBV13 with TRBJ2-3, with TRBD1 matching over 9 bases. J gave up 6 bases and V 5 bases, and 9 bases lay outside the gene matches. Looked up from germline, CDR1 is PRHDT and CDR2 is FYEKMQ (reference sequence). This CDR3 comprises 15 residues. CDR3 nucleotide sequence: TGTGCCAGCAGCGAGCCGGGACAGGGCGGCGATACGCAGTATTTT. Translated, it gives CASSEPGQGGDTQYF.

V is TRBV6-4 and J is TRBJ2-3, with D possibly matching TRBD1 (6 bases). The V gene's germline CDR1 is MRHNA and CDR2 SNTAGT. The CDR3 extends over 16 amino acids. V was clipped by 2 bases and J by 2 bases, with 14 bases between them. In nucleotides, the CDR3 is TGTGCCAGCAGTGACGAAAGACAGGCGACCACAGATACGCAGTATTTT. This codes for CASSDERQATTDTQYF.

There are a few counts of this clone. V gene TRBV10-3 combines with J gene TRBJ2-5; no clear D gene. CDR1 and CDR2 from the germline V gene are ENHRY and SYGVKD. The germline V and J ends were trimmed by 2 bases and 1 base, with 2 bases remaining between them. The CDR3 totals 12 residues. The DNA for the CDR3 is TGTGCCATCAGTGAGACCCAAGAGACCCAGTACTTC. Its protein product is CAISETQETQYF.

In this sample, this clone turned up a few times. This chain uses TRBV7-6 with TRBJ2-7, with 12 bases lining up with TRBD2. The CDR3 runs 16 residues. Germline V lookup: CDR1 SGHVS, CDR2 FNYEAQ. V gave up 5 bases and J gave up 7 bases; unmatched junction bases: 12. The DNA for the CDR3 is TGTGCCAGCAGCGTGACTAGCGGGGGCCTTCAGGGTGAGCAGTACTTC. Translation gives CASSVTSGGLQGEQYF.

This clone was counted a few times. V gene TRBV7-9 combines with J gene TRBJ2-4; D gene ambiguous. The length of the CDR3 is 12 residues. V gave up 5 bases and J gave up 7 bases, with 9 bases separating them. Germline loops: CDR1 SEHNR, CDR2 FQNEAQ (reference sequence). CDR3 DNA sequence: TGTGCCAGCAGCCATGGACCCAACATTCAGTACTTC. Translated: CASSHGPNIQYF.

The J gene is TRBJ1-2, the V gene TRBV29-1, with 12 bases identical to TRBD1. The junction had 7 bases not matched to a gene; V was cut back by 6 bases and J by 5 bases. CDR3 size: 14 residues. Germline assignment: CDR1 SQVTM and CDR2 ANQGSEA. The CDR3, as DNA: TGCAGCGTGGGGGGACAGGGGGCTCAATATGGCTACACCTTC. Protein sequence: CSVGGQGAQYGYTF.

A few counts support this clone. This chain connects TRBV30 to TRBJ2-5; D assignment may be TRBD1 or TRBD2 (6 bases each). The length of the CDR3 is 15 residues. V shed 2 bases and J shed 5 bases, with 18 bases lying between them. Germline CDR1 reads GTSNPN; CDR2 reads SVGIG (reference sequence). The CDR3 sequence is CAWSWSGGLGETQYF. In nucleotides, the CDR3 is TGTGCCTGGAGTTGGTCCGGGGGCTTAGGGGAGACCCAGTACTTC.

The rearrangement links TRBV29-1 to TRBJ2-3, with 10 bases fitting TRBD2. Germline V lookup: CDR1 SQVTM, CDR2 ANQGSEA. V was pared by 5 bases and J by 4 bases, with 6 bases of the junction left unmatched. This CDR3 spans 14 amino acids. CDR3 amino acids: CSVLAGVISDTQYF. In nucleotides, the CDR3 is TGCAGCGTTCTAGCGGGGGTGATCTCAGATACGCAGTATTTT.

This chain joins TRBV5-1 and TRBJ2-7, with 7 bases that match TRBD1. The germline CDR1 and CDR2 sequences are SGHRS and YFSETQ. This CDR3 spans 16 amino acids. J was trimmed by 7 bases and V by 0 bases; bases with no gene match: 13. This chain's CDR3 is CASSLVGSDRVVEQYF. CDR3 sequence (DNA): TGCGCCAGCAGCTTGGTGGGCTCCGACAGGGTGGTAGAGCAGTACTTC.

In DNA form, the CDR3 reads TGTGCCAGCAGCCGGCCGGGGGCGAACACTGAAGCTTTCTTT. Translating gives CASSRPGANTEAFF. This chain connects TRBV9 to TRBJ1-1, with D perhaps matching TRBD1 (6 bases). Germline assignment: CDR1 SGDLS and CDR2 YYNGEE. Trimming shortened V by 4 bases and J by 1 base, and 11 bases separated the two germline ends. The CDR3 totals 14 residues.

This rearrangement joins TRBV4-3 to TRBJ1-1; 11 bases fit TRBD1. In germline, CDR1 is LGHNA, CDR2 YSLEER. The CDR3 runs to 14 residues. The ends lost 4 bases at V and 3 bases at J; junction bases unmatched: 1. CDR3 protein: CASSPGQGDTEAFF. CDR3 sequence (DNA): TGCGCCAGCAGCCCGGGACAGGGGGACACTGAAGCTTTCTTT.

This clone showed up just once. The chain links TRBV30 to TRBJ2-1; 7 bases match TRBD2. The germline CDR1 and CDR2 sequences are GTSNPN and SVGIG (reference sequence). V gave up 6 bases and J gave up 9 bases; unmatched junction bases: 5. This CDR3 has 11 amino acids. The CDR3 region is CACAGAGEQFF. CDR3 sequence (DNA): TGTGCCTGCGCGGGAGCAGGTGAGCAGTTCTTC.

The chain has TRBV29-1 and TRBJ2-6; TRBD1 matches 11 bases. V lost 3 bases, J lost 2 bases, and 3 bases stayed unmatched. The CDR3 spans 16 residues. Germline-derived CDR1 and CDR2 are SQVTM and ANQGSEA. In nucleotides, the CDR3 is TGCAGCGTTGATTCGGGACAGGGGGCTGGGGCCAACGTCCTGACTTTC. Its translation is CSVDSGQGAGANVLTF.

About this clone itself: Other DNA sequences in the same sample also yield this CDR3. V and J are TRBV29-1 and TRBJ1-2, with unresolved D. Between the trimmed V and J ends, which lost 2 bases and 8 bases, there was a span of 6 bases. Germline V gene data show CDR1 as SQVTM and CDR2 as ANQGSEA. This CDR3 region has 10 residues. CDR3 DNA sequence: TGCAGCGTTGAAAGTGGGGGCTACACCTTC. The encoded protein is CSVESGGYTF.